This section outlines one T cell receptor (beta chain) sequence together with its context. These data belong to a study of blood T cell repertoires in COVID-19. Study-wide background: Sites across the United States, Italy and Spain contributed samples from acute and convalescent COVID-19. T cells, B-cell-depleted T cells, or PBMCs provided the cDNA or gDNA that served as material.

In the original processing: Nucleated cell counts were estimated from reference gene primer amplification. Some clones are missing from TCRdb's copy, which holds only in-frame ones; the method was immunoSEQ multiplex PCR. V, J and clone size are those of that table, while D and trimming were read from the DNA. The data contain more than 30,000 clones, 80% of them seen just once; the ten biggest clones take up approximately 15%. Deletions cut 7 bases from V and 3 bases from J, with 12 bases between. CDR3 size: 13 residues. The rearrangement uses TRBV12-3 or TRBV12-4 and TRBJ1-1; D is undetermined. Material: peripheral blood. The sequence came from a woman in her seventies with acute or convalescent COVID-19. The CDR3 sequence is CASTPGWDTEAFF. The CDR3 DNA is TGTGCCAGCACCCCGGGGTGGGACACTGAAGCTTTCTTT.